Each of the 15 T cell receptor beta chains below was sequenced from the same sample in a study of shared clonotypes between healthy human individuals (TCRdb year 2020). The library was obtained by the immunoSEQ multiplex PCR assay. Entries here come from immuneACCESS through TCRdb and include only in-frame sequences with V and J called. Some clones fail to appear in such tables; in the studies checked, an unresolved V gene covers under half of the shortfall, and the cause of the remainder is unknown. The sample includes some 2 million clones, with just under 95% observed a single time. The ten most abundant clones make up around 1% of the sample. For the CD8 naive samples, CD45RO-negative cells were positively selected for CCR7, yielding a CD45RA+CCR7+ population from which TemRA cells were excluded. Sequencing was carried out using naive CD8+ T cells sorted from blood. Sample cell subset or site, as interpreted from the label and publication: CD45RA+CCR7+. The receptors shown here come from a man between 18 and 35 years old in good health.

The J gene is TRBJ1-2, the V gene TRBV27, with 12 bases fitting TRBD1. V shed 4 bases, J shed 2 bases, and the junction held 5 bases outside the gene matches. The CDR3 is 16 amino acids. The germline gives CDR1 MNHEY, CDR2 SMNVEV (reference sequence). The CDR3 region has the DNA TGTGCCAGCAGTTCCACCGGGACAGGGGGCAACTATGGCTACACCTTC. Translated, it gives CASSSTGTGGNYGYTF.

This chain uses TRBV13 with TRBJ1-2; D not resolved. Germline V lookup: CDR1 PRHDT, CDR2 FYEKMQ (reference sequence). V lost 4 bases and J lost 7, with 19 bases in between. This CDR3 spans 15 amino acids. DNA of the CDR3: TGTGCCAGCAGCTCTGACGGCGCTCAGCCCTTTGGCTACACCTTC. Amino acids: CASSSDGAQPFGYTF.

The V call is TRBV4-3, the J call TRBJ1-1, with D possibly TRBD1 on 6 matching bases. CDR3 length: 14 residues. With 4 bases removed from V and 1 base from J, the gap between germline ends came to 10 bases. The germline V gene has CDR1 LGHNA and CDR2 YSLEER. CDR3 nucleotides: TGCGCCAGCAGCCGCCGGACAGAGAACACTGAAGCTTTCTTT. It translates to CASSRRTENTEAFF.

The chain joins TRBV5-1 to TRBJ2-5; perhaps D is TRBD1 or TRBD2 (7 bases each). Germline lookup yields CDR1 SGHRS and CDR2 YFSETQ. The CDR3 extends over 16 amino acids. V was trimmed by 1 base and J by 3 bases, leaving 16 bases between them. CDR3 in DNA: TGCGCCAGCAGCTTGTGGGAGGGGGCCCTTAAAGAGACCCAGTACTTC. The encoded protein is CASSLWEGALKETQYF.

The chain uses TRBV6-1 and TRBJ1-5; TRBD1 is a possible D gene (6 bases). The germline V gene has CDR1 MNHNS and CDR2 SASEGT. The V end lost 3 bases, the J end lost 0 bases, and 9 bases lay between the germline ends. The CDR3 sequence is 15 residues long. The CDR3 coding sequence is TGTGCCAGCAGTGATGGACAGCATAGCAATCAGCCCCAGCATTTT. Its protein is CASSDGQHSNQPQHF.

V is TRBV19 and J is TRBJ1-3, with D unclear. This CDR3 contains 10 residues. Germline loops: CDR1 LNHDA, CDR2 SQIVND (reference sequence). Trimming took 9 bases from V and 4 from J, leaving 4 bases between them. CDR3 sequence reads: CASRGNTIYF. CDR3 sequence (DNA): TGTGCCAGCCGCGGAAACACCATATATTTT.

This clone turned up a few times. The V call is TRBV7-3, the J call TRBJ2-3, with 7 bases identical to TRBD2. The CDR3 runs 14 residues. From germline, CDR1 is SGHTA and CDR2 FQGTGA. Unmatched junction bases numbered 0, after V lost 2 bases and J lost 1 base. Here the CDR3 reads CASSLLAGTDTQYF. In DNA form, the CDR3 reads TGTGCCAGCAGCTTACTAGCGGGCACAGATACGCAGTATTTT.

The chain employs TRBV9 and TRBJ2-2; a weak D match, TRBD1 (7 bases). V was cut by 4 bases and J by 5 bases, with 18 bases left in between. Germline values: CDR1 SGDLS, CDR2 YYNGEE. There are 16 residues in the CDR3. The CDR3 DNA reads as TGTGCCAGCAGCCTGAGCAGGGGGGAGGAGACCGGGGAGCTGTTTTTT. Protein product: CASSLSRGEETGELFF. Based on the CDR3 plus reference TRBV9 and TRBJ2-2, the full variable domain is DSGVTQTPKHLITATGQRVTLRCSPRSGDLSVYWYQQSLDQGLQFLIQYYNGEERAKGNILERFSAQQFPDLHSELNLSSLELGDSALYFCASSLSRGEETGELFFGEGSRLTVL.

CDR3 nucleotides: TGTGCCAGCAGCTTTAGGATAGCGGGAGGGCCGGCTGATGAGCAGTTCTTC. Protein sequence: CASSFRIAGGPADEQFF. V usage is TRBV7-2 and J usage is TRBJ2-1, with 11 positions matching TRBD2. The CDR3 runs 17 residues. The germline V gene encodes CDR1 SGHTA and CDR2 FQGNSA. V was clipped by 3 bases and J by 8 bases; unmatched bases: 12.

This clone was recorded once. This chain connects TRBV5-1 to TRBJ2-7; unclear D gene. Looked up from germline, CDR1 is SGHRS and CDR2 is YFSETQ. The V end was cut by 1 base, the J end by 2 bases, with 10 bases between. This CDR3 is built from 14 residues. In DNA, the CDR3 is TGCGCCAGCAGCTTGACCGTGGGTCCCTACGAGCAGTACTTC. It is translated as CASSLTVGPYEQYF.

The rearrangement joins TRBV18 to TRBJ1-5; D gene uncertain. Looked up from germline, CDR1 is KGHSH and CDR2 is LQKENI. The CDR3 totals 12 residues. The V gene lost 11 bases and the J gene lost 1 base, with 9 bases spanning the gap. CDR3 sequence: CAGAESNQPQHF. For the CDR3, the DNA is TGTGCCGGCGCGGAGAGCAATCAGCCCCAGCATTTT.

Details on this clone: Other DNA variants within this sample encode the same CDR3. This sequence joins TRBV7-6 and TRBJ2-7; D is perhaps TRBD1 (5 bases). The V end was cut by 2 bases, the J end by 3 bases, with 8 bases between. This CDR3 contains 13 residues. Germline loops: CDR1 SGHVS, CDR2 FNYEAQ. CDR3 sequence reads: CASSLRQSYEQYF. As DNA, the CDR3 is TGTGCCAGCAGCTTAAGACAGAGCTACGAGCAGTACTTC.

The chain is built from TRBV19 and TRBJ1-5; no firm D call. Germline values: CDR1 LNHDA, CDR2 SQIVND (reference sequence). Deletions cut 5 bases from V and 0 bases from J, with 11 bases between. The CDR3 is 15 residues long. The CDR3 region is CASSHGVYSNQPQHF. The CDR3 region has the DNA TGTGCCAGTAGTCACGGCGTCTATAGCAATCAGCCCCAGCATTTT. The variable domain in full, completed from reference TRBV19 and TRBJ1-5, reads DGGITQSPKYLFRKEGQNVTLSCEQNLNHDAMYWYRQDPGQGLRLIYYSQIVNDFQKGDIAEGYSVSREKKESFPLTVTSAQKNPTAFYLCASSHGVYSNQPQHFGDGTRLSIL.

The chain carries TRBV12-5 and TRBJ2-7; D gene ambiguous. Deletions cut 4 bases from V and 4 bases from J, with 8 bases between. This CDR3 contains 12 residues. Germline CDR1 is LGHNT and CDR2 is FRNRAP. Here the CDR3 reads CASGSTSYEQYF. The CDR3 DNA reads TGTGCTAGTGGTTCGACAAGTTACGAGCAGTACTTC.

V usage is TRBV4-1 and J usage is TRBJ2-3; TRBD2 is a possible D gene (6 bases). Trimming left V 4 bases short and J 0 bases short, with 14 bases between. The germline CDR1 and CDR2 sequences are MGHRA and YSYEKL. This CDR3 contains 16 residues. The CDR3 sequence: CASSPTPGVSTDTQYF. CDR3 DNA sequence: TGCGCCAGCAGCCCAACTCCGGGGGTTAGCACAGATACGCAGTATTTT.